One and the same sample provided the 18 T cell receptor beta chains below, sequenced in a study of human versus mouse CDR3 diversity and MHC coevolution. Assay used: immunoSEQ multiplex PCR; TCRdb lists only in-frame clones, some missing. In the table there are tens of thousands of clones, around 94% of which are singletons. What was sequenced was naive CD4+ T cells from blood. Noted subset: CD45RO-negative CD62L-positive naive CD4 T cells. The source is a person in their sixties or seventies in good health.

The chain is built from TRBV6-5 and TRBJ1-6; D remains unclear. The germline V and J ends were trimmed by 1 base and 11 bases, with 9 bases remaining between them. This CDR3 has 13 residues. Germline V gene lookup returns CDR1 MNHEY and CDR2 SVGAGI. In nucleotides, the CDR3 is TGTGCCAGCAGTTACTTGGAGAGAACACCCCTCCACTTT. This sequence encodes CASSYLERTPLHF.

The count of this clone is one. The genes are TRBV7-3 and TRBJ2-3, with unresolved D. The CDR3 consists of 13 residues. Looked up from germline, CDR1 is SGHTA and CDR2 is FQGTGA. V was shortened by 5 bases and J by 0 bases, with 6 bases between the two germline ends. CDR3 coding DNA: TGTGCCAGCAGCGGCCATAGCACAGATACGCAGTATTTT. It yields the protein CASSGHSTDTQYF.

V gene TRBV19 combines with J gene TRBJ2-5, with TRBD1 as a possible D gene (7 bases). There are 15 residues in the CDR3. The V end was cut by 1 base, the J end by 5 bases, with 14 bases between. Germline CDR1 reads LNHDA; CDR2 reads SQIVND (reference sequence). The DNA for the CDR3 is TGTGCCAGTAGTATAGGTGCAGGGGGGAGGGAGACCCAGTACTTC. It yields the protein CASSIGAGGRETQYF.

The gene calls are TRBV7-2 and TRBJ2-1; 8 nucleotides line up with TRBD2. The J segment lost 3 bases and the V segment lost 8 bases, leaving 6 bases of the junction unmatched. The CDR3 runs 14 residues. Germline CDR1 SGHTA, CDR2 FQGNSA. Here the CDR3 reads CASAGGVGYNEQFF. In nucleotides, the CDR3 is TGTGCCAGCGCGGGGGGTGTCGGCTACAATGAGCAGTTCTTC.

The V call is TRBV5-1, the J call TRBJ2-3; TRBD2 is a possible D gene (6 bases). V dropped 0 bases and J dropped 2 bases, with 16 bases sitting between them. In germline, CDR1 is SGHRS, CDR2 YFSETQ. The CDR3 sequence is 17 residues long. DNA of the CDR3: TGCGCCAGCAGCTTGGCCCTGGCTAGCGTGAACACAGATACGCAGTATTTT. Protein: CASSLALASVNTDTQYF.

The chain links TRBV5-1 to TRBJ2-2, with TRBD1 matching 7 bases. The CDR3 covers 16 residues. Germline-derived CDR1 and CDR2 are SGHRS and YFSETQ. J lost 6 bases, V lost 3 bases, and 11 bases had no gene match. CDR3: CASSWDSATDAGELFF. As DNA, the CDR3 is TGCGCCAGCAGCTGGGACAGCGCAACGGACGCCGGGGAGCTGTTTTTT.

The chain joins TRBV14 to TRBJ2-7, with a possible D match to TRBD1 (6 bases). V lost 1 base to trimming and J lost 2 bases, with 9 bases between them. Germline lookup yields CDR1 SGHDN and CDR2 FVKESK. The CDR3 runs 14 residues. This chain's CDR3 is CASSQARGPYEQYF. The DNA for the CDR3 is TGTGCCAGCAGCCAAGCCAGGGGCCCCTACGAGCAGTACTTC.

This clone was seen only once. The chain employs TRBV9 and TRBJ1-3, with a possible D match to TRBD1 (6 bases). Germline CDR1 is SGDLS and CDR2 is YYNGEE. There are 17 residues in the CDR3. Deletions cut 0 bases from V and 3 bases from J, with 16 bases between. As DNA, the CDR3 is TGTGCCAGCAGCGTAGACCTACGGGGGGCTCTTGGAAACACCATATATTTT. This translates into CASSVDLRGALGNTIYF.

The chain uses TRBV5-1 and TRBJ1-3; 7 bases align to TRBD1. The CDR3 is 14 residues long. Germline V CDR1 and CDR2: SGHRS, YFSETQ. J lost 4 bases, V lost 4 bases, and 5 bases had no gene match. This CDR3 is CASSLQGLGNTIYF. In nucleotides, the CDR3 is TGCGCCAGCAGCCTACAGGGGTTAGGAAACACCATATATTTT. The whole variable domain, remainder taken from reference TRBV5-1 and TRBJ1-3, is KAGVTQTPRYLIKTRGQQVTLSCSPISGHRSVSWYQQTPGQGLQFLFEYFSETQRNKGNFPGRFSGRQFSNSRSEMNVSTLELGDSALYLCASSLQGLGNTIYFGEGSWLTVV.

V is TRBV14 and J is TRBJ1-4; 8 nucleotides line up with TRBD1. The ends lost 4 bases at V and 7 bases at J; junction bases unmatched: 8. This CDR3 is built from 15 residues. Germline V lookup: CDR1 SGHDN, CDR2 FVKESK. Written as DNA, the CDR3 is TGTGCCAGCAGCCCACGCCCAGGGGGCGGTGAAAAACTGTTTTTT. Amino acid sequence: CASSPRPGGGEKLFF.

The CDR3 loop reads CASSPGTGYEQYF. Here the CDR3 DNA reads TGTGCCAGCTCACCAGGGACAGGGTACGAGCAGTACTTC. The chain joins TRBV18 to TRBJ2-7; 9 bases are shared with TRBD1. The V segment lost 2 bases and the J segment 4 bases; nucleotides outside the gene matches: 0. Germline V gene data show CDR1 as KGHSH and CDR2 as LQKENI. This CDR3 comprises 13 residues.

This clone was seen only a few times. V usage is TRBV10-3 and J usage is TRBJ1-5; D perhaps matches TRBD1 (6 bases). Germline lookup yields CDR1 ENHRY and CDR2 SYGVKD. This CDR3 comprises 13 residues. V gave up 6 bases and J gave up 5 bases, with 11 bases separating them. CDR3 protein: CAISEQGYQPQHF. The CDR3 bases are TGTGCCATCAGCGAACAGGGATATCAGCCCCAGCATTTT.

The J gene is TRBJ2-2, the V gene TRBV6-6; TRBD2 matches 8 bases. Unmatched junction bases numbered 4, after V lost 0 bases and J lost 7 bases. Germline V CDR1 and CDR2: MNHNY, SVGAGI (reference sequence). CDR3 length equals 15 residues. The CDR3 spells CASSYSASGHGELFF. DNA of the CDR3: TGTGCCAGCAGTTACTCGGCTAGCGGGCACGGGGAGCTGTTTTTT.

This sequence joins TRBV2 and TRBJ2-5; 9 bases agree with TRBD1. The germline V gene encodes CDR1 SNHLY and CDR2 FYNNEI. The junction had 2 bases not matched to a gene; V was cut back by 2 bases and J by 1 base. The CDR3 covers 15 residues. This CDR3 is CASSETGGIQETQYF. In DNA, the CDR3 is TGTGCCAGCAGTGAAACAGGGGGCATCCAAGAGACCCAGTACTTC.

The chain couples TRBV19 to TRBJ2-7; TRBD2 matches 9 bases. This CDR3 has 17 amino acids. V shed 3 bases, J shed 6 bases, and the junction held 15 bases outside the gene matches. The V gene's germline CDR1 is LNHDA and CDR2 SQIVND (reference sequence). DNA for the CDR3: TGTGCCAGTAGTATCCAAGGACTAGCGAACCCCCCCGCCGAGCAGTACTTC. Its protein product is CASSIQGLANPPAEQYF.

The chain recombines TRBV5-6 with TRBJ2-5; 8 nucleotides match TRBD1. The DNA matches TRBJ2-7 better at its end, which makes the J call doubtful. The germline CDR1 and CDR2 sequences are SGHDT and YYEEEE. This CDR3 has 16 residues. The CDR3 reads CASSSSGQGLLYEQYF. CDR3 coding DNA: TGTGCCAGCAGCTCCTCCGGACAGGGCCTCCTTTACGAGCAGTACTTC.

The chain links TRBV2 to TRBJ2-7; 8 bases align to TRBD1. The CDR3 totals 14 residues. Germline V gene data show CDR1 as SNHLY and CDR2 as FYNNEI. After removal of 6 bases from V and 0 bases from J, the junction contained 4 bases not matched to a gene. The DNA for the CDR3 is TGTGCCAGCAGGGACAGGGTGAACTCCTACGAGCAGTACTTC. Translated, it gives CASRDRVNSYEQYF. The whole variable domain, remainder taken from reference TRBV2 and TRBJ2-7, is EPEVTQTPSHQVTQMGQEVILRCVPISNHLYFYWYRQILGQKVEFLVSFYNNEISEKSEIFDDQFSVERPDGSNFTLKIRSTKLEDSAMYFCASRDRVNSYEQYFGPGTRLTVT.

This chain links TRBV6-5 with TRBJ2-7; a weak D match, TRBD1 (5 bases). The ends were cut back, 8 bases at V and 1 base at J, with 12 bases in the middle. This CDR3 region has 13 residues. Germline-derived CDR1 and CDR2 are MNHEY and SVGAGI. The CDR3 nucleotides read TGTGCCAGCCTAGGGGCAGGGTCCTACGAGCAGTACTTC. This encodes CASLGAGSYEQYF.